This T cell receptor (beta chain) came from a study of blood T cell repertoires in COVID-19. Overall study context: The samples span acute and convalescent COVID-19 from the United States, Italy and Spain.

Trimming removed 3 bases from V and 4 bases from J, with 16 bases in between. The length of the CDR3 is 16 residues. Germline loops: CDR1 LNHDA, CDR2 SQIVND (reference sequence). Authors' processing steps: Amplification of reference gene primers provided the estimated nucleated cell counts. Some clones are missing from TCRdb's copy, which holds only in-frame ones; the method was immunoSEQ multiplex PCR. The V and J calls and clone size come from that table; D and trimming were worked out from the DNA. Here the sample spans some 110,000 clones, around 86% being singletons. The clonotype was recovered from a man aged 35 to 55 with acute or convalescent COVID-19. Sequenced input: peripheral blood. V gene TRBV19 combines with J gene TRBJ1-5, with D possibly matching TRBD1 (5 bases). The chain's CDR3 is CASSMPGGMGNQPQHF. The CDR3 DNA is TGTGCCAGTAGTATGCCCGGGGGGATGGGGAATCAGCCCCAGCATTTT.